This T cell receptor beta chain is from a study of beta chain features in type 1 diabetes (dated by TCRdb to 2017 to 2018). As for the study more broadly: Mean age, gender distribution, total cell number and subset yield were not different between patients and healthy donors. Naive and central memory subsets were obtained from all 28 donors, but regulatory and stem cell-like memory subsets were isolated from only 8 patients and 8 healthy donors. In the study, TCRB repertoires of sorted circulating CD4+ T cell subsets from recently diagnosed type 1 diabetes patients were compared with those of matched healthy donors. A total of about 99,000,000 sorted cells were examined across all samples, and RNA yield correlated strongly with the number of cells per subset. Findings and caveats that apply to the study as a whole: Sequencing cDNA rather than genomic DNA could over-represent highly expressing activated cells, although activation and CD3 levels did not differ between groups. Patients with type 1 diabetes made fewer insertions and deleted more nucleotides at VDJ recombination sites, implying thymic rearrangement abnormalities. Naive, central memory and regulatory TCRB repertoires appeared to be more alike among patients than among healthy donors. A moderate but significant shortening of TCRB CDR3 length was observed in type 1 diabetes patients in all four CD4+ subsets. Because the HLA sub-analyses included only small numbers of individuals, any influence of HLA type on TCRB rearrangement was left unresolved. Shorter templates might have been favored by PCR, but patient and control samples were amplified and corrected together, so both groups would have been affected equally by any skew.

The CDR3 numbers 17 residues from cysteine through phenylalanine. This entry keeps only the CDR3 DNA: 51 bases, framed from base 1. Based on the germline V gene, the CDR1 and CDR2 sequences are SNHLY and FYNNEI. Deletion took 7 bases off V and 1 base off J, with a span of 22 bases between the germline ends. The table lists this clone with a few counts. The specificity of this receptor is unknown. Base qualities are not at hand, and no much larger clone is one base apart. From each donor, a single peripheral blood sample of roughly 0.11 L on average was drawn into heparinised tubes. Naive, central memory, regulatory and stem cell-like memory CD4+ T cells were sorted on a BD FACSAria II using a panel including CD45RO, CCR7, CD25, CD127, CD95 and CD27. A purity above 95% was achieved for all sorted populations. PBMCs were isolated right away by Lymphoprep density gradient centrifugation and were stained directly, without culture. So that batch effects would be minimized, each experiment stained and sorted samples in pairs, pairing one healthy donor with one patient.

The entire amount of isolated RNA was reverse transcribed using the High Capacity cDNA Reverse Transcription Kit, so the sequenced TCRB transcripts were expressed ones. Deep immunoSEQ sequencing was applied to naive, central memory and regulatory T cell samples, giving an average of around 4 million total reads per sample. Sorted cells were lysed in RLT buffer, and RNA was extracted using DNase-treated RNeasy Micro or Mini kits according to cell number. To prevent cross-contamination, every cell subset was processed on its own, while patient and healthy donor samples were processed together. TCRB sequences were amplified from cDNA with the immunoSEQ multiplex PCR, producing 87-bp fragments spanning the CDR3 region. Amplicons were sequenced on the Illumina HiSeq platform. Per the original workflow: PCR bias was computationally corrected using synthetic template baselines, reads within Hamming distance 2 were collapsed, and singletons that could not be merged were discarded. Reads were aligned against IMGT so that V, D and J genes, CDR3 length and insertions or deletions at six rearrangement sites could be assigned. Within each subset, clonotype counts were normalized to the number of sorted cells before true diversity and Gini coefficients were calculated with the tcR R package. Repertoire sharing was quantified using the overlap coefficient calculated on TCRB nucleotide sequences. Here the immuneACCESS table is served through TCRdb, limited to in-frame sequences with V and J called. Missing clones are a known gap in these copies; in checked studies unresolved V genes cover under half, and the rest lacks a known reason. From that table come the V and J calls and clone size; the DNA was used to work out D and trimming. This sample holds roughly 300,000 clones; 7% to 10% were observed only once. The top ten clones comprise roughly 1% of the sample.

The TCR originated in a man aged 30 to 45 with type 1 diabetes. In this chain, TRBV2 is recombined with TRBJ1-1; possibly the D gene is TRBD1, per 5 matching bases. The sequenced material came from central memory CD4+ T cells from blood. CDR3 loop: CASMDFGTGRKNTEAFF. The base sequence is TGTGCCAGCATGGACTTCGGCACGGGACGCAAGAACACTGAAGCTTTCTTT.